Listed below are T cell receptor beta chains from one sample, sequenced in a study of technical replicates of blood from a few donors. Data came from immunoSEQ multiplex PCR; TCRdb stores just in-frame clones and leaves some out. The repertoire includes 74,000 or so clones, around 96% of them detected once, and about 0.3% sits in the top ten. Sequences were obtained from T cells isolated from PBMCs. These receptor sequences come from a human donor in good health. Both conserved end residues are part of each CDR3. Each record gives: CDR3 DNA, CDR3 protein, J gene, V gene, clone size, D gene, CDR3 length. The D gene is left open where the match is weak. Expanded clones are given a class, and other clones once, few, many or no size at all.

CDR3 DNA: TGTGCCAGCAGTTTTTCCCCAACAACTAATGAAAAACTGTTTTTT; CDR3 protein: CASSFSPTTNEKLFF; J gene: TRBJ1-4; V gene: TRBV27; clone size: .; D gene: .; CDR3 length: 15
CDR3 DNA: TGTGCCTTCCACTCGGGGGACTCCTATGGCTACACCTTC; CDR3 protein: CAFHSGDSYGYTF; J gene: TRBJ1-2; V gene: TRBV30; clone size: .; D gene: .; CDR3 length: 13
CDR3 DNA: TGTGCCTGGGTACCTTTTCTAAGCTCTGGAAACACCATATATTTT; CDR3 protein: CAWVPFLSSGNTIYF; J gene: TRBJ1-3; V gene: TRBV30; clone size: .; D gene: .; CDR3 length: 15
CDR3 DNA: TGTGCCAGTAGTTCGGGGGATGGCTACTCCTACGAGCAGTACTTC; CDR3 protein: CASSSGDGYSYEQYF; J gene: TRBJ2-7; V gene: TRBV19; clone size: .; D gene: .; CDR3 length: 15
CDR3 DNA: TGCAGCGTGGGACAGGGACGAGAAAAACTGTTTTTT; CDR3 protein: CSVGQGREKLFF; J gene: TRBJ1-4; V gene: TRBV29-1; clone size: .; D gene: TRBD1; CDR3 length: 12
CDR3 DNA: TGTGCCAGCAGCTTAGGCCTCAGGGGGCTTACTTCCTACGAGCAGTACTTC; CDR3 protein: CASSLGLRGLTSYEQYF; J gene: TRBJ2-7; V gene: TRBV13; clone size: .; D gene: TRBD1; CDR3 length: 17
CDR3 DNA: TGTGCCAGCAGCTTAAGGACAGGGGGTTATTACGAGCAGTACTTC; CDR3 protein: CASSLRTGGYYEQYF; J gene: TRBJ2-7; V gene: TRBV11-2; clone size: .; D gene: TRBD1; CDR3 length: 15
CDR3 DNA: TGTGCCAGCAGTTCCTCTAACAATGAGCAGTTCTTC; CDR3 protein: CASSSSNNEQFF; J gene: TRBJ2-1; V gene: TRBV6-5; clone size: .; D gene: .; CDR3 length: 12
CDR3 DNA: TGTGCCACCAGCAGAGTAGGGACAGCCACTAACTATGGCTACACCTTC; CDR3 protein: CATSRVGTATNYGYTF; J gene: TRBJ1-2; V gene: TRBV15; clone size: .; D gene: TRBD1; CDR3 length: 16
CDR3 DNA: TGTGCCACCAGCAGAGATAGGACAGCTTCTGAAGCTTTCTTT; CDR3 protein: CATSRDRTASEAFF; J gene: TRBJ1-1; V gene: TRBV15; clone size: .; D gene: .; CDR3 length: 14
CDR3 DNA: TGTGCCAGTAGGGCTACAGGATGGGGAAGCTATGGCTACACCTTC; CDR3 protein: CASRATGWGSYGYTF; J gene: TRBJ1-2; V gene: TRBV19; clone size: .; D gene: .; CDR3 length: 15
CDR3 DNA: TGTGCCAGCAGTGAATTAGTCCAGAACACTGAAGCTTTCTTT; CDR3 protein: CASSELVQNTEAFF; J gene: TRBJ1-1; V gene: TRBV25-1; clone size: .; D gene: .; CDR3 length: 14
CDR3 DNA: TGTGCCAGCAGCGGGGGAGAGGACGCTGAAGCTTTCTTT; CDR3 protein: CASSGGEDAEAFF; J gene: TRBJ1-1; V gene: TRBV9; clone size: .; D gene: .; CDR3 length: 13
CDR3 DNA: TGCGCCAGCAGCTTACTACAGGGCCCCTACGAGCAGTACTTC; CDR3 protein: CASSLLQGPYEQYF; J gene: TRBJ2-7; V gene: TRBV5-1; clone size: .; D gene: .; CDR3 length: 14
CDR3 DNA: TGTGCCAGCAGCTTCCTGGGGCAGAGTGAAGCTTTCTTT; CDR3 protein: CASSFLGQSEAFF; J gene: TRBJ1-1; V gene: TRBV7-3; clone size: .; D gene: .; CDR3 length: 13
CDR3 DNA: TGTGCCAGCAGTTACCTTCTTAGCGGGCATGAGCAGTTCTTC; CDR3 protein: CASSYLLSGHEQFF; J gene: TRBJ2-1; V gene: TRBV6-5; clone size: once; D gene: TRBD2; CDR3 length: 14
CDR3 DNA: TGTGCCAGCAGCCCCGCGGTCTTGAACACTGAAGCTTTCTTT; CDR3 protein: CASSPAVLNTEAFF; J gene: TRBJ1-1; V gene: TRBV7-3; clone size: .; D gene: .; CDR3 length: 14
CDR3 DNA: TGTGCCAGCAAGGGGGAGGGGGACACCGGGGAGCTGTTTTTT; CDR3 protein: CASKGEGDTGELFF; J gene: TRBJ2-2; V gene: TRBV28; clone size: .; D gene: .; CDR3 length: 14
CDR3 DNA: TGCGCCAGCAGCCAAGACTTCGGGGGACAGGGGAACGAGCAGTACTTC; CDR3 protein: CASSQDFGGQGNEQYF; J gene: TRBJ2-7; V gene: TRBV4-3; clone size: .; D gene: TRBD1; CDR3 length: 16
CDR3 DNA: TGCGCCAGCAGCTTGGCGTCAGGCCATTACAATGAGCAGTTCTTC; CDR3 protein: CASSLASGHYNEQFF; J gene: TRBJ2-1; V gene: TRBV5-1; clone size: .; D gene: .; CDR3 length: 15
CDR3 DNA: TGTGCCAGCAGCCCCTCCCCGGGGGAGCTGTTTTTT; CDR3 protein: CASSPSPGELFF; J gene: TRBJ2-2; V gene: TRBV9; clone size: .; D gene: .; CDR3 length: 12
CDR3 DNA: TGTGCCAGCAGTTTAGGGACTTACAATGAGCAGTTCTTC; CDR3 protein: CASSLGTYNEQFF; J gene: TRBJ2-1; V gene: TRBV27; clone size: .; D gene: .; CDR3 length: 13
CDR3 DNA: TGTGCCAGCACGCCTTTCGCCGGGACAGCGAACACTGAAGCTTTCTTT; CDR3 protein: CASTPFAGTANTEAFF; J gene: TRBJ1-1; V gene: TRBV9; clone size: .; D gene: TRBD1; CDR3 length: 16
CDR3 DNA: TGCAGCGTGATACAGGATCCTCTAGCCCCCGGGAGGGGCTCCTACAATGAGCAGTTCTTC; CDR3 protein: CSVIQDPLAPGRGSYNEQFF; J gene: TRBJ2-1; V gene: TRBV29-1; clone size: .; D gene: TRBD2; CDR3 length: 20
CDR3 DNA: TGTGCCAGCAGTGACGAGGCGGACTCCTACAATGAGCAGTTCTTC; CDR3 protein: CASSDEADSYNEQFF; J gene: TRBJ2-1; V gene: TRBV6-4; clone size: few; D gene: .; CDR3 length: 15
CDR3 DNA: TGTGCCAGCGGGACACTTCAGCCCCAGCATTTT; CDR3 protein: CASGTLQPQHF; J gene: TRBJ1-5; V gene: TRBV2; clone size: .; D gene: .; CDR3 length: 11
CDR3 DNA: TGTGCCAGCAGCGTCCTACCGGGACAGGGATACTACGAGCAGTACTTC; CDR3 protein: CASSVLPGQGYYEQYF; J gene: TRBJ2-7; V gene: TRBV5-6; clone size: .; D gene: TRBD1; CDR3 length: 16
CDR3 DNA: TGTGCCAGCAGCTTAGACAGCTTCTACAATGAGCAGTTCTTC; CDR3 protein: CASSLDSFYNEQFF; J gene: TRBJ2-1; V gene: TRBV7-9; clone size: few; D gene: .; CDR3 length: 14
CDR3 DNA: TGTGCCAGCAGTCCGGGACTAGCGCCTCAAGAGACCCAGTACTTC; CDR3 protein: CASSPGLAPQETQYF; J gene: TRBJ2-5; V gene: TRBV5-8; clone size: once; D gene: TRBD2; CDR3 length: 15
CDR3 DNA: TGTGCCACCAGCAGAGCCGCAGGGGTCGGTGGCTACACCTTC; CDR3 protein: CATSRAAGVGGYTF; J gene: TRBJ1-2; V gene: TRBV15; clone size: once; D gene: .; CDR3 length: 14
CDR3 DNA: TGTGCCAGTATCCGGGGATTCACTGAAGCTTTCTTT; CDR3 protein: CASIRGFTEAFF; J gene: TRBJ1-1; V gene: TRBV19; clone size: .; D gene: .; CDR3 length: 12
CDR3 DNA: TGTGCCAGCAGCCTAAGGGGGACAGGGGGCTACGAGCAGTACTTC; CDR3 protein: CASSLRGTGGYEQYF; J gene: TRBJ2-7; V gene: TRBV7-9; clone size: .; D gene: TRBD1; CDR3 length: 15
CDR3 DNA: TGTGCCAGCAGCTTAGAACAGGGTCAGTATGGCTACACCTTC; CDR3 protein: CASSLEQGQYGYTF; J gene: TRBJ1-2; V gene: TRBV7-2; clone size: .; D gene: .; CDR3 length: 14
CDR3 DNA: TGTGCCAGCGGGAGAGTCTACAATGAGCAGTTCTTC; CDR3 protein: CASGRVYNEQFF; J gene: TRBJ2-1; V gene: TRBV2; clone size: few; D gene: .; CDR3 length: 12
CDR3 DNA: TGTGCCAGTATAACGCTGGGACAGCAAGTGAACACTGAAGCTTTCTTT; CDR3 protein: CASITLGQQVNTEAFF; J gene: TRBJ1-1; V gene: TRBV19; clone size: .; D gene: TRBD1; CDR3 length: 16
CDR3 DNA: TGTGCCAGCAGCCCCGGAGGTTTGGAGCAGTACTTC; CDR3 protein: CASSPGGLEQYF; J gene: TRBJ2-7; V gene: TRBV5-4; clone size: .; D gene: .; CDR3 length: 12
CDR3 DNA: TGCAGCACCCAGAGAGAGGCCAATGAGCAGTTCTTC; CDR3 protein: CSTQREANEQFF; J gene: TRBJ2-1; V gene: TRBV29-1; clone size: .; D gene: .; CDR3 length: 12
CDR3 DNA: TGTGCCAGCTCACCTGCAGCGAACAATGAGCAGTTCTTC; CDR3 protein: CASSPAANNEQFF; J gene: TRBJ2-1; V gene: TRBV18; clone size: .; D gene: .; CDR3 length: 13
CDR3 DNA: TGTGCCAGCAGTTTAGACGGGTATGGAGGCTACACCTTC; CDR3 protein: CASSLDGYGGYTF; J gene: TRBJ1-2; V gene: TRBV27; clone size: once; D gene: .; CDR3 length: 13
CDR3 DNA: TGTGCCAGCAGCTTAGAAGGCCGAGAGGACACTGAAGCTTTCTTT; CDR3 protein: CASSLEGREDTEAFF; J gene: TRBJ1-1; V gene: TRBV7-9; clone size: .; D gene: .; CDR3 length: 15
CDR3 DNA: TGTGCCAGCAGTCCGAGGACAGGGGACATGTACGAGCAGTACTTC; CDR3 protein: CASSPRTGDMYEQYF; J gene: TRBJ2-7; V gene: TRBV27; clone size: .; D gene: TRBD1; CDR3 length: 15
CDR3 DNA: TGTGCCAGCAGCTTGATCGCGGGATCCTACAATGAGCAGTTCTTC; CDR3 protein: CASSLIAGSYNEQFF; J gene: TRBJ2-1; V gene: TRBV5-6; clone size: .; D gene: .; CDR3 length: 15
CDR3 DNA: TGTGCCAGCAGTTACCTCGAGAGGACAGGGGGCAACTATGGCTACACCTTC; CDR3 protein: CASSYLERTGGNYGYTF; J gene: TRBJ1-2; V gene: TRBV6-7; clone size: .; D gene: TRBD1; CDR3 length: 17
CDR3 DNA: TGTGCCAGCAGCGTCTCAGAATTCTATGGCTACACCTTC; CDR3 protein: CASSVSEFYGYTF; J gene: TRBJ1-2; V gene: TRBV9; clone size: .; D gene: .; CDR3 length: 13
CDR3 DNA: TGTGCCAGCAGGAAAACCGGGACAGTAACAGATACGCAGTATTTT; CDR3 protein: CASRKTGTVTDTQYF; J gene: TRBJ2-3; V gene: TRBV5-4; clone size: .; D gene: TRBD1; CDR3 length: 15
CDR3 DNA: TGCGCCAGCAGCTCACCGCCAGGGTCCACCGGGGAGCTGTTTTTT; CDR3 protein: CASSSPPGSTGELFF; J gene: TRBJ2-2; V gene: TRBV5-1; clone size: .; D gene: .; CDR3 length: 15
CDR3 DNA: TGTGCCAGCAGTTTACCGTCGGACATTCAGTACTTC; CDR3 protein: CASSLPSDIQYF; J gene: TRBJ2-4; V gene: TRBV7-6; clone size: .; D gene: .; CDR3 length: 12
CDR3 DNA: TGCAGCGTTGATCTTCTCGGCACAGATACGCAGTATTTT; CDR3 protein: CSVDLLGTDTQYF; J gene: TRBJ2-3; V gene: TRBV29-1; clone size: .; D gene: .; CDR3 length: 13
CDR3 DNA: TGTGCCAGCAGCTTCCTTCTAGGGCCGAGGGATCAGCCCCAGCATTTT; CDR3 protein: CASSFLLGPRDQPQHF; J gene: TRBJ1-5; V gene: TRBV7-9; clone size: .; D gene: .; CDR3 length: 16
CDR3 DNA: TGTGCCAGCAGCTTAAGGGGGGGAAACTCTGGAAACACCATATATTTT; CDR3 protein: CASSLRGGNSGNTIYF; J gene: TRBJ1-3; V gene: TRBV7-2; clone size: .; D gene: .; CDR3 length: 16
CDR3 DNA: TGTGCCACCAGCCTAACAACTGACAGCTCCTACGAGCAGTACTTC; CDR3 protein: CATSLTTDSSYEQYF; J gene: TRBJ2-7; V gene: TRBV15; clone size: .; D gene: .; CDR3 length: 15
CDR3 DNA: TGCGCCAGCAGCCAGACCTTCGACGGCTCTAGTGGCTACACCTTC; CDR3 protein: CASSQTFDGSSGYTF; J gene: TRBJ1-2; V gene: TRBV4-3; clone size: .; D gene: .; CDR3 length: 15
CDR3 DNA: TGTGCCAGCAGCTCTACCGGGACATTCGGCTACACCTTC; CDR3 protein: CASSSTGTFGYTF; J gene: TRBJ1-2; V gene: TRBV7-8; clone size: .; D gene: .; CDR3 length: 13
CDR3 DNA: TGTGCCAGCAGTTTAAGCGGTACCTACAATGAGCAGTTCTTC; CDR3 protein: CASSLSGTYNEQFF; J gene: TRBJ2-1; V gene: TRBV6-5; clone size: .; D gene: .; CDR3 length: 14